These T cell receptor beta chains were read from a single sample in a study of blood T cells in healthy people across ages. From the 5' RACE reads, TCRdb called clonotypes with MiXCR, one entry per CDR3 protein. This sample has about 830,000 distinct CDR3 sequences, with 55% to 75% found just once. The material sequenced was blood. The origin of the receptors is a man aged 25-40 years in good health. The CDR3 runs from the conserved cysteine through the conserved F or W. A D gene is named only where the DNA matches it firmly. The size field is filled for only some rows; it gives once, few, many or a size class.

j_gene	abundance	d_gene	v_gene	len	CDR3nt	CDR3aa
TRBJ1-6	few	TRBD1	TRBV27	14	TGTGCCAGCAGTTTATGGGACAGGGGTTCACCCCTCCACTTT	CASSLWDRGSPLHF
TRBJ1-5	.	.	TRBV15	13	TGTGCCACCAGCCCAAACTGGGGTGAGCCCCAGCATTTT	CATSPNWGEPQHF
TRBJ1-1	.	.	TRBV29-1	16	TGCAGCGTGAGAACGCGGGGCAGGGGCTTTAACACTGAAGCTTTCTTT	CSVRTRGRGFNTEAFF
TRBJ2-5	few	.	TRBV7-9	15	TGTGCCAGCCAGTCCCCGGCAGATGGACAAGAGACCCAGTACTTC	CASQSPADGQETQYF
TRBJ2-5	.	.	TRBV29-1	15	TGCAGCGTTTCCCACTCGGGGCAGCACCAAGAGACCCAGTACTTC	CSVSHSGQHQETQYF
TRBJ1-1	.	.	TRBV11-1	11	TGTGCCAGCAGCCTCTCGGGGGAAGCTTTCTTT	CASSLSGEAFF
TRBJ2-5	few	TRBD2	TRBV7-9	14	TGTGCCAGCAGCTTTAGCGGGAACCAAGAGACCCAGTACTTC	CASSFSGNQETQYF
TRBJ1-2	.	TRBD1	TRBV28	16	TGTGCCAGCAGTTCTACTAGGACAGGGGGAGGCTATGGCTACACCTTC	CASSSTRTGGGYGYTF
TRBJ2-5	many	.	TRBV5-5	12	TGTGCCAGCAGCCCGGACGCGGAGACCCAGTACTTC	CASSPDAETQYF
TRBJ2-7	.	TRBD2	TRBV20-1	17	TGCAGTGCTATAGATCCGAGGCTAGCGGGACTCTCCTACGAGCAGTACTTC	CSAIDPRLAGLSYEQYF
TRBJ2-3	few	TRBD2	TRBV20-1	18	TGCAGTGCTAGCCCGGCTAGCGGGAGTAGAAATGTCGCAGATACGCAGTATTTT	CSASPASGSRNVADTQYF
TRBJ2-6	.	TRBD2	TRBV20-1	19	TGCAGTGCTAGAGATCTAAGGAGCGGGAGCCTCTCTGGGGCCAACGTCCTGACTTTC	CSARDLRSGSLSGANVLTF
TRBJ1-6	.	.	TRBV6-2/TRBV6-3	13	TGTGCCAGCAGGACGGACTATAATTCACCCCTCCACTTT	CASRTDYNSPLHF
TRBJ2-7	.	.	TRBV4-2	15	TGTGCCAGCAGCCCCCGGGACTTACAACCGGCCGAGCAGTACTTC	CASSPRDLQPAEQYF
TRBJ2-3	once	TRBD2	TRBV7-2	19	TGTGCCAGCAGCAAAGCCGCCAGGACTAGTGGACCTAGCACAGATACGCAGTATTTT	CASSKAARTSGPSTDTQYF
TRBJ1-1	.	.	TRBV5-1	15	TGCGCCAGCAGCCCCTCGGGGCAGGCGAACACTGAAGCTTTCTTT	CASSPSGQANTEAFF
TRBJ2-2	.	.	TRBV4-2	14	TGTGCCAGCAGCCAAGGGGAATCGACCGGGGAGCTGTTTTTT	CASSQGESTGELFF
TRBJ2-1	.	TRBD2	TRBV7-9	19	TGTGCCAGCAGAATACGGGGTAGCGGGAAAGATAGCTCCTACAATGAGCAGTTCTTC	CASRIRGSGKDSSYNEQFF
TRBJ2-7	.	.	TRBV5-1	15	TGCGCCAGCAGCTTGGAATCGGGGAGCTCCTACGAGCAGTACTTC	CASSLESGSSYEQYF
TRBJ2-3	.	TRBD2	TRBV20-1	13	TGCAGTGCTCTAGCGGGACTCACAGATACGCAGTATTTT	CSALAGLTDTQYF
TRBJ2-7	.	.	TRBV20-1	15	TGCAGTGCTAGAGCTTGGGCTATCAGCTCCTACGAGCAGTACTTC	CSARAWAISSYEQYF
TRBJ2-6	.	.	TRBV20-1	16	TGCAGTGCTAGAGATCCAGGGAACTCTGGGGCCAACGTCCTGACTTTC	CSARDPGNSGANVLTF
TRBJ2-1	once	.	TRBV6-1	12	TGTGCCAGCACCATGGAAGGAAATGAGCAGTTCTTC	CASTMEGNEQFF
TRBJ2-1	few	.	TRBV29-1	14	TGCAGCGCAAAGACAGACCGCTATGACAATGAGCAGTTCTTC	CSAKTDRYDNEQFF
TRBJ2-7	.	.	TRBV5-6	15	TGTGCCAGCAGCTCTGACGGGACATACCCCTACGAGCAGTACTTC	CASSSDGTYPYEQYF
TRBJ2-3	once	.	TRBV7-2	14	TGTGCCAGCCTACCGGGACTGAGCACAGATACGCAGTATTTT	CASLPGLSTDTQYF
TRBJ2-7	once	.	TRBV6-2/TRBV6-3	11	TGTGCCGCTGGTGGCCTCTACGAGCAGTACTTC	CAAGGLYEQYF
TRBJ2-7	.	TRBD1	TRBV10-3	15	TGTGCCATCAGCGAGGGACAGGGGCCCTCCTACGAGCAGTACTTC	CAISEGQGPSYEQYF
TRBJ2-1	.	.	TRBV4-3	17	TGCGCCAGCAGCCAACAATGGCGCGGGACTCCCCACAATGAGCAGTTCTTC	CASSQQWRGTPHNEQFF
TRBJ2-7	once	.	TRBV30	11	TGTGCTGGGGGCGACTCCTACGAGCAGTACTTC	CAGGDSYEQYF
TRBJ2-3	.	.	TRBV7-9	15	TGTGCCAGCAGTCTCCGTATAGGGGGTCATGATACGCAGTATTTT	CASSLRIGGHDTQYF
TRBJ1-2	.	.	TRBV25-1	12	TGTGCCAGCAGTGTCGGTAACTATGGCTACACCTTC	CASSVGNYGYTF
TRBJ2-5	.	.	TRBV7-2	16	TGTGCCAGCAGCTTAGGGGGCGGAATCACCCAAGAGACCCAGTACTTC	CASSLGGGITQETQYF
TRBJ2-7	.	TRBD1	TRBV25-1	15	TGTGCCAGCAGTGAACGACAGGGGGGGTTTTACGAGCAGTACTTC	CASSERQGGFYEQYF
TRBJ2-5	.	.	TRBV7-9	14	TGTGCCAGCGATCGAGGGGGGGCCTGGGAGACCCAGTACTTC	CASDRGGAWETQYF
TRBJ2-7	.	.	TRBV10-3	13	TGTGTCATAGGCCCCACAGGGAAAGGGTCACAGTACTTC	CVIGPTGKGSQYF
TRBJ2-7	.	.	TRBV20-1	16	TGCAGTGCTAAAGTCCCGGGACGAGCGGCTATCTACGAGCAGTACTTC	CSAKVPGRAAIYEQYF
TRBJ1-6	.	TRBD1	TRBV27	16	TGTGCCAGCAGTTTCGGGACAGGGGACCATAATTCACCCCTCCACTTT	CASSFGTGDHNSPLHF
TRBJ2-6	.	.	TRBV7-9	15	TGTGCCAGCAGCTTCTACCTCTCTGGGGCCAACGTCCTGACTTTC	CASSFYLSGANVLTF
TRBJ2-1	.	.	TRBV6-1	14	TGTGCCAGCAGTCGGACGCCGGGACAACATGAGCAGTTCTTC	CASSRTPGQHEQFF
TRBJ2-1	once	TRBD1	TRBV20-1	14	TGCAGTGCTAGCTTGGACAGGGGCAGCAATGAGCAGTTCTTC	CSASLDRGSNEQFF
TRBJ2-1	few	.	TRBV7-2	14	TGTGCCAGCAGCCTGCCGGACAGCTACAATGAGCAGTTCTTC	CASSLPDSYNEQFF
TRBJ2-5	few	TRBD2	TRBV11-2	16	TGTGCCAGCAGCTTATTGTCTAGCGGGGCGATGAAGACCCAGTACTTC	CASSLLSSGAMKTQYF
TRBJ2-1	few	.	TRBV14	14	TGTGCCAGCAGCCACCCCGGGACATCTCATGAGCAGTTCTTC	CASSHPGTSHEQFF
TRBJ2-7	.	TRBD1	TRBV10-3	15	TGTGCCATCAATCCCGGGACAGGGCGCTCCTACGAGCAGTACTTC	CAINPGTGRSYEQYF
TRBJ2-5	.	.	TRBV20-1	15	TGCAGTGCTAGAGACCTAATTGACGTCCGAGGGACCCAGTACTTC	CSARDLIDVRGTQYF
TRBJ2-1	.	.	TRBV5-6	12	TGTGCCAGCAGCTTAGTCGGCGATGAGCAGTTCTTC	CASSLVGDEQFF
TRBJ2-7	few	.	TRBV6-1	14	TGTGCCAGCAGCATGCGGGCCCAATCCTACGAGCAGTACTTC	CASSMRAQSYEQYF
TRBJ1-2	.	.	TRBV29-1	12	TGCAGCTCAGTGGGTGATTCCTATGGCTACACCTTC	CSSVGDSYGYTF